The next 23 T cell receptor beta chains were all read from a single sample in a study of T cell repertoires in aging, cancer and after chemotherapy. TRB rearrangements spanning V, D and J were amplified using mixed TRB-A/B primers. Using its own MiXCR run on the multiplex PCR reads, TCRdb lists one record per CDR3 protein. The table records 1,000 or so distinct CDR3 sequences, about 23% of them present only once. TCR beta rearrangements were amplified from peripheral blood genomic DNA. Sequenced material: blood. The receptor set was obtained from a human donor with a solid tumor.

Sample share makes this clonotype large. The chain combines TRBV19 with TRBJ1-2; D ambiguous. CDR3 length: 12 residues. The ends were cut back, 5 bases at V and 3 bases at J, with 7 bases in the middle. CDR1 is LNHDA and CDR2 is SQIVND in the germline V gene (reference sequence). CDR3 DNA sequence: TGTGCCAGTAGTGAGGTGGACTATGGCTACACCTTC. Its translation: CASSEVDYGYTF.

The chain is built from TRBV20-1 and TRBJ1-6; TRBD1 matches 8 bases. The V and J ends lost 3 bases and 10 bases, in that order; junction bases with no gene match: 8. The CDR3 spans 14 residues. Germline CDR1 is DFQATT and CDR2 is SNEGSKA (reference sequence). The CDR3 coding sequence is TGCAGTGCTAGGGTGACAGGGGAGTGGTCACCCCTCCACTTT. Its translation: CSARVTGEWSPLHF.

As regards this clonotype: A much larger clone differs from this one at a single base, so this may be a read error. The chain is built from TRBV5-1 and TRBJ2-1; TRBD1 matches at 9 bases. The CDR3 covers 15 residues. Germline V gives CDR1 SGHRS, CDR2 YFSETQ. This CDR3 reads CASSLGTGIGNKQFF. CDR3 bases: TGTGCCAGCAGCTTGGGGACAGGGATCGGCAATAAGCAGTTCTTC.

This clonotype was picked up one time. DNA of the CDR3: TGTGCCAGCAGCTTGACAGGCCAGCATTCACCCCTCCACTTT. Amino acids: CASSLTGQHSPLHF. The chain uses TRBV13 and TRBJ1-6; D is possibly TRBD1 (6 bases). CDR3 length equals 14 residues. The V gene's germline CDR1 is PRHDT and CDR2 FYEKMQ (reference sequence). Trimming left V 3 bases short and J 8 bases short, with 11 bases between. Based on the CDR3 plus reference TRBV13 and TRBJ1-6, the full variable domain is AAGVIQSPRHLIKEKRETATLKCYPIPRHDTVYWYQQGPGQDPQFLISFYEKMQSDKGSIPDRFSAQQFSDYHSELNMSSLELGDSALYFCASSLTGQHSPLHFGNGTRLTVT.

This clonotype was counted a few times. In DNA, the CDR3 is TGTGCCAGCCTAAATTTACGGGGCGGGCCAAGCACAGATACGCAGTATTTT. Protein sequence: CASLNLRGGPSTDTQYF. This chain connects TRBV28 to TRBJ2-3; D may be TRBD1 or TRBD2 (5 bases each). The V and J ends lost 8 bases and 0 bases respectively, with 21 bases between them. The germline V gene encodes CDR1 MDHEN and CDR2 SYDVKM. The CDR3 is 17 amino acids.

The J gene is TRBJ2-2, the V gene TRBV7-9; 8 bases agree with TRBD1. The V gene's germline CDR1 is SEHNR and CDR2 FQNEAQ (reference sequence). The junction had 5 bases not matched to a gene; V was cut back by 4 bases and J by 1 base. The CDR3 is 16 amino acids. The chain's CDR3 is CASSSPRGQNTGELFF. CDR3 nucleotides: TGTGCCAGCAGCTCCCCCAGGGGGCAGAACACCGGGGAGCTGTTTTTT.

This chain links TRBV11-2 with TRBJ2-7, with D possibly called TRBD1 or TRBD2 (5 bases each). V lost 4 bases and J lost 2, with 15 bases in between. Germline V lookup: CDR1 SGHAT, CDR2 FQNNGV. The CDR3 is made up of 15 amino acids. This chain's CDR3 is CASSSNPGTTYEQYF. In nucleotides, the CDR3 is TGTGCCAGCAGCTCAAACCCCGGGACGACCTACGAGCAGTACTTC.

Judged by abundance, this clonotype is large (0.1 to 1%). This chain uses TRBV12-3 or TRBV12-4 with TRBJ2-2, with unresolved D. The length of the CDR3 is 12 residues. With 2 bases removed from V and 6 bases from J, the gap between germline ends came to 4 bases. The CDR3 sequence is CASSLRAGELFF. Here the CDR3 DNA reads TGTGCCAGCAGTTTAAGGGCCGGGGAGCTGTTTTTT.

V and J are TRBV11-2 and TRBJ2-1; possibly TRBD2 for D (6 bases). Germline CDR1 is SGHAT and CDR2 is FQNNGV. CDR3 size: 16 residues. The ends were cut back, 2 bases at V and 9 bases at J, with 20 bases in the middle. CDR3 nucleotide sequence: TGTGCCAGCAGCTTACCTACGGGGACTGGTTTCTTTGAGCAGTTCTTC. Translated, it gives CASSLPTGTGFFEQFF.

This clonotype is labeled large. The V call is TRBV29-1, the J call TRBJ2-7, with D hard to call. This CDR3 region has 11 residues. Trimming cost V 4 bases and J 3 bases, with 7 bases left between them. The V gene's germline CDR1 is SQVTM and CDR2 ANQGSEA. The CDR3 loop reads CSVAENYEQYF. CDR3 coding DNA: TGCAGCGTTGCGGAGAACTACGAGCAGTACTTC.

This clonotype rates as large. This chain joins TRBV29-1 and TRBJ2-3, with 13 bases identical to TRBD2. This CDR3 is 15 amino acids long. Germline CDR1 is SQVTM and CDR2 is ANQGSEA. The V gene end was trimmed by 0 bases and the J gene end by 14 bases; junction bases not matched to a gene: 11. As DNA, the CDR3 is TGCAGCGTTGAAGACTCCTTCACTAGCGGGGGGGCTCTGTATTTT. The encoded protein is CSVEDSFTSGGALYF.

The chain is built from TRBV6-2 or TRBV6-3 and TRBJ1-5; D unclear. The CDR3 is 16 residues long. The germline gives CDR1 MNHEY, CDR2 SVGEGT. Trimming left V 5 bases short and J 0 bases short, with 14 bases between. The CDR3: CASSTVQTYSNQPQHF. DNA of the CDR3: TGTGCCAGCAGTACAGTGCAAACTTATAGCAATCAGCCCCAGCATTTT.

By share, this clonotype counts as large (0.1 to 1%). This sequence joins TRBV29-1 and TRBJ2-7, with 10 bases matching TRBD2. V was clipped by 6 bases and J by 2 bases; unmatched bases: 7. The CDR3 has 14 residues. Per the germline V gene, CDR1 is SQVTM and CDR2 is ANQGSEA. The CDR3 nucleotides read TGCAGCGTCGAAACTAGCGGGGCTACCTACGAGCAGTACTTC. Translation: CSVETSGATYEQYF.

A remark on this clonotype: At one end the junction does not follow the germline gene, possibly because of a read error. V usage is TRBV10-3 and J usage is TRBJ2-7; D may correspond to TRBD1 or TRBD2 (6 bases each). Germline V gene sequence: CDR1 ENHRY, CDR2 SYGVKD. This CDR3 spans 12 amino acids. The CDR3 is CAITEGGKVQYF. The CDR3 DNA reads TGTGCCATCACTGAGGGGGGTAAAGTGCAGTACTTC.

The chain employs TRBV6-6 and TRBJ1-5; D possibly corresponds to TRBD1 (6 bases). The CDR3 length is 17 residues. CDR1 is MNHNY and CDR2 is SVGAGI in the germline V gene (reference sequence). V was cut by 4 bases and J by 0 bases, with 16 bases left in between. The CDR3 loop reads CASSSNQGRYSNQPQHF. The CDR3 region has the DNA TGTGCCAGCAGTTCGAACCAGGGGCGATATAGCAATCAGCCCCAGCATTTT.

This clonotype is categorized as large. This chain links TRBV12-3 or TRBV12-4 with TRBJ2-6; D uncertain. Trimming left V 4 bases short and J 4 bases short, with 2 bases between. The CDR3 loop spans 12 amino acids. For the CDR3, the DNA is TGTGCCAGCAGTTCAGGGGCCAACGTCCTGACTTTC. Translated: CASSSGANVLTF.

The chain links TRBV20-1 to TRBJ2-7; 10 bases line up with TRBD2. Germline CDR1 DFQATT, CDR2 SNEGSKA (reference sequence). The CDR3 length is 15 residues. V lost 2 bases to trimming and J lost 2 bases; unmatched junction nucleotides: 6. In DNA form, the CDR3 reads TGCAGTGCTAGATCGGGGACTAGCGCCGCCTACGAGCAGTACTTC. Translation gives CSARSGTSAAYEQYF.

A few counts support this clonotype. The J gene is TRBJ1-6, the V gene TRBV10-3, with 8 bases lining up with TRBD1. V lost 3 bases and J lost 6; bases outside the gene matches: 10. This CDR3 comprises 17 residues. Per germline, CDR1 ENHRY and CDR2 SYGVKD. The CDR3 sequence is CAISDPQGQGANSPLHF. DNA of the CDR3: TGTGCCATCAGTGACCCCCAAGGGCAGGGGGCTAATTCACCCCTCCACTTT.

This clonotype was recorded only once. Possible read error: a much larger clone is one base away. The genes are TRBV19 and TRBJ2-7; 9 bases are shared with TRBD2. Germline V gene sequence: CDR1 LNHDA, CDR2 SQIVND (reference sequence). This CDR3 has 15 amino acids. J lost 2 bases, V lost 3 bases, and 5 bases had no gene match. CDR3 nucleotides: TGTGCCAGTAGTATTGCGACTAGCGGTGCCTACGAGCAGTACTTC. It encodes CASSIATSGAYEQYF.

CDR3 sequence reads: CASSVEALGGYTF. In DNA, the CDR3 is TGTGCCAGCAGCGTAGAAGCTTTGGGTGGCTACACCTTC. J is TRBJ1-2 and V is TRBV9; D ambiguous. CDR3 size: 13 residues. V gave up 0 bases and J gave up 7 bases, with 10 bases separating them. Per the germline V gene, CDR1 is SGDLS and CDR2 is YYNGEE.

This clonotype is categorized as large. The J gene is TRBJ1-1, the V gene TRBV29-1; TRBD1 aligns across 7 bases. The CDR3 is 13 amino acids. V lost 6 bases to trimming and J lost 1 base; unmatched junction nucleotides: 5. Germline CDR1 is SQVTM and CDR2 is ANQGSEA. CDR3 protein: CSVSGTANTEAFF. DNA for the CDR3: TGCAGCGTCTCAGGGACAGCGAACACTGAAGCTTTCTTT.

By proportion, this clonotype is large. This chain connects TRBV29-1 to TRBJ2-5; 9 bases line up with TRBD1. Germline assignment: CDR1 SQVTM and CDR2 ANQGSEA. V shed 7 bases and J 3 bases; nucleotides not matched to a gene: 9. The CDR3 totals 14 residues. CDR3 loop: CSAGPGTGKETQYF. CDR3 in DNA: TGCAGCGCCGGACCCGGGACAGGGAAAGAGACCCAGTACTTC.

This clonotype rates as large. V gene TRBV13 combines with J gene TRBJ2-7; TRBD1 agrees at 8 bases. After removal of 4 bases from V and 3 bases from J, the junction contained 11 bases not matched to a gene. The germline gives CDR1 PRHDT, CDR2 FYEKMQ (reference sequence). The CDR3 loop spans 16 amino acids. The CDR3 DNA sequence: TGTGCCAGCAGCTCAAACCAGGTCGGACAGGGCTACGAGCAGTACTTC. Translating it yields CASSSNQVGQGYEQYF.